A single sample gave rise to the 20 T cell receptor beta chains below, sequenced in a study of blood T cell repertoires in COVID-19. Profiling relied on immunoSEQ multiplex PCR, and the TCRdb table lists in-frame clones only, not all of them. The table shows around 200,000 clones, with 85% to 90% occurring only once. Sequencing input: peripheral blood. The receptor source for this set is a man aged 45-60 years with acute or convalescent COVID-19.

The CDR3 loop is CAWNTPNSPLHF. The CDR3 DNA reads TGTGCCTGGAATACTCCCAATTCACCCCTCCACTTT. The chain uses TRBV30 and TRBJ1-6; no clear D. V was trimmed by 4 bases and J by 7 bases, leaving 8 bases between them. The CDR3 consists of 12 residues. Germline CDR1 reads GTSNPN; CDR2 reads SVGIG (reference sequence).

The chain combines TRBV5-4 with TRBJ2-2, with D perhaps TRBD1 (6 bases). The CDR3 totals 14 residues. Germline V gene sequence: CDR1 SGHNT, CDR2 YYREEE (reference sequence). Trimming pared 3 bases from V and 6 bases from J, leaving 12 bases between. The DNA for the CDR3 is TGTGCCAGCAGCTATACAGGGTTGGCCGGGGAGCTGTTTTTT. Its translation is CASSYTGLAGELFF.

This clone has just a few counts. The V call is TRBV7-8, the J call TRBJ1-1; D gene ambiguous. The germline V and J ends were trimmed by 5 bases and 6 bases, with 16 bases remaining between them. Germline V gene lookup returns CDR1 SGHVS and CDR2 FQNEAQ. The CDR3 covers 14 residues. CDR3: CASSQRLGEPEAFF. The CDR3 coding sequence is TGTGCCAGCAGCCAACGGCTTGGGGAGCCTGAAGCTTTCTTT.

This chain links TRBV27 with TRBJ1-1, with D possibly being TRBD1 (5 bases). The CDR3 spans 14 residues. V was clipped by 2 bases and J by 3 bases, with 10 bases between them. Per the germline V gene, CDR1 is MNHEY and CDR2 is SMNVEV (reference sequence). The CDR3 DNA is TGTGCCAGCAGTTTACTTGGGGGGGACACTGAAGCTTTCTTT. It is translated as CASSLLGGDTEAFF.

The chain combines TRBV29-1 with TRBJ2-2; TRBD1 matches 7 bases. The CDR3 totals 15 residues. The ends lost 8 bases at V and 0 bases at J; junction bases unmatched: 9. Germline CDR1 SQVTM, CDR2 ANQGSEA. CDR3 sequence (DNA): TGCAGCCTGCGGGTAGGGGGCACGAACACCGGGGAGCTGTTTTTT. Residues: CSLRVGGTNTGELFF.

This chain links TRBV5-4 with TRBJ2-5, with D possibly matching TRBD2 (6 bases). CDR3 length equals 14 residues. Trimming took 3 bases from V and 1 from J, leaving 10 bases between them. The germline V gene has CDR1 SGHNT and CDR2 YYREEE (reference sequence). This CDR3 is CASSSRESQETQYF. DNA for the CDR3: TGTGCCAGCAGCTCCCGGGAGTCCCAAGAGACCCAGTACTTC.

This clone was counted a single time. CDR3 in DNA: TGTGCCAGTAGTGTTAGTCGCGGGGGAATCACAGATACGCAGTATTTT. It yields the protein CASSVSRGGITDTQYF. The V call is TRBV19, the J call TRBJ2-3; 7 bases are shared with TRBD2. The CDR3 is 16 amino acids. The V segment lost 5 bases and the J segment 2 bases; nucleotides outside the gene matches: 10. CDR1 is LNHDA and CDR2 is SQIVND in the germline V gene (reference sequence).

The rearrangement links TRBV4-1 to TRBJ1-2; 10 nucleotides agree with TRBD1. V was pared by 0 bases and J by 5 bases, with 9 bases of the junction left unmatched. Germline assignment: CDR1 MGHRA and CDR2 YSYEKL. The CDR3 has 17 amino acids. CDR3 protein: CASSQEPPGQGWYGYTF. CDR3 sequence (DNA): TGCGCCAGCAGCCAAGAGCCCCCGGGACAGGGGTGGTATGGCTACACCTTC.

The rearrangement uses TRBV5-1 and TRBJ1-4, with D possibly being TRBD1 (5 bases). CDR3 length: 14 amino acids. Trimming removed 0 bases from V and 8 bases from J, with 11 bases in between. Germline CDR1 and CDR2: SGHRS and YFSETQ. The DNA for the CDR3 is TGCGCCAGCAGCTTGGAGGCAGGGAGGGAAAAACTGTTTTTT. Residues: CASSLEAGREKLFF.

The chain's CDR3 is CASSRGRGAGQPQHF. CDR3 DNA sequence: TGTGCCAGCAGCCGCGGCCGGGGGGCTGGCCAGCCCCAGCATTTT. The rearrangement uses TRBV27 and TRBJ1-5; perhaps TRBD1 as D (6 bases). The V and J ends lost 6 bases and 7 bases respectively, with 19 bases between them. Germline CDR1 is MNHEY and CDR2 is SMNVEV (reference sequence). The CDR3 length is 15 residues.

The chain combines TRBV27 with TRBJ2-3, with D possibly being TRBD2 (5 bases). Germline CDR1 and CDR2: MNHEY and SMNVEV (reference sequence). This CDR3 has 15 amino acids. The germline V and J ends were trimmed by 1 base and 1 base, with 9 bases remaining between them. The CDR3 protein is CASSLYGERTDTQYF. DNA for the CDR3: TGTGCCAGCAGTTTATACGGGGAACGCACAGATACGCAGTATTTT.

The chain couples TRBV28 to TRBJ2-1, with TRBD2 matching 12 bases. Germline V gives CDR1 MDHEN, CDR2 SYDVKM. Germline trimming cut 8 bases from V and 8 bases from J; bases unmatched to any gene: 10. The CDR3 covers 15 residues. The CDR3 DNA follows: TGTGCCAGCGCCAATAGGACTAGCGGGATCTATGAGCAGTTCTTC. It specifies CASANRTSGIYEQFF.

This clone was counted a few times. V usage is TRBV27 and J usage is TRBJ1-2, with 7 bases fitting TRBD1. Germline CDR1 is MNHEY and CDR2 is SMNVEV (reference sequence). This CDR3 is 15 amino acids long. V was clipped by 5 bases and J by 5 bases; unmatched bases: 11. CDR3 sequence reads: CASSNPGQAKYGYTF. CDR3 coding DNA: TGTGCCAGCAGTAACCCCGGACAGGCGAAATATGGCTACACCTTC.

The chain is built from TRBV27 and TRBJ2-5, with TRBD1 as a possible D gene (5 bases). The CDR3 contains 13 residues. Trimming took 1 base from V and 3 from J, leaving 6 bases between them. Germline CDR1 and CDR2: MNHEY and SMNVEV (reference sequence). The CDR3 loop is CASSLYRKETQYF. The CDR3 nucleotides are TGTGCCAGCAGTTTATACAGGAAAGAGACCCAGTACTTC.

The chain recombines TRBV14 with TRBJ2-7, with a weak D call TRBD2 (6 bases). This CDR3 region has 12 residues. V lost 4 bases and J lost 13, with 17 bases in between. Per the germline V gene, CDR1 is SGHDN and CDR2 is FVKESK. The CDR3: CASSRTPGLIYV. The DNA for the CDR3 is TGTGCCAGCAGCCGAACCCCGGGACTGATCTACGTC.

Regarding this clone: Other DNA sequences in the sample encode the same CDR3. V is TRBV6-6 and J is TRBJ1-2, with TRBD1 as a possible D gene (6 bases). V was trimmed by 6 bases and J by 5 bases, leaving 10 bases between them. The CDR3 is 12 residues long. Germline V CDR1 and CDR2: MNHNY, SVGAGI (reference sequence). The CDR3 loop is CASSPTGYGYTF. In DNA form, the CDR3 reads TGTGCCAGCAGCCCAACAGGGTATGGCTACACCTTC.

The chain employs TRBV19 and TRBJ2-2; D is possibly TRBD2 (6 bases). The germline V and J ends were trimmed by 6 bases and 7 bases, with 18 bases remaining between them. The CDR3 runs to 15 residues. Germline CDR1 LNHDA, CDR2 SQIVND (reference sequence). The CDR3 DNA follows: TGTGCCAGTAGGTCGGGAGCAGGGTCTGGCGGGGAGCTGTTTTTT. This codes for CASRSGAGSGGELFF. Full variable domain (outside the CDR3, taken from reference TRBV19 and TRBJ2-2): DGGITQSPKYLFRKEGQNVTLSCEQNLNHDAMYWYRQDPGQGLRLIYYSQIVNDFQKGDIAEGYSVSREKKESFPLTVTSAQKNPTAFYLCASRSGAGSGGELFFGEGSRLTVL.

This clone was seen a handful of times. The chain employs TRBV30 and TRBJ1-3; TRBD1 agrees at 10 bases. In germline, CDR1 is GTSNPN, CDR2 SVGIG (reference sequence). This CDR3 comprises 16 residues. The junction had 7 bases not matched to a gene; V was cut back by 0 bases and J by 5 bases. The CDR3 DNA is TGTGCCTGGAGTGTACAAGGGACAGGGGTCAGAAACACCATATATTTT. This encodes CAWSVQGTGVRNTIYF.

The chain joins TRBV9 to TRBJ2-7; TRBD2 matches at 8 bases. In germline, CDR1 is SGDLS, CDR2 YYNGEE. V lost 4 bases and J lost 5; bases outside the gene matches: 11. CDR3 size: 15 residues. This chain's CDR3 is CASSTQAGDFDEQYF. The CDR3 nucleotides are TGTGCCAGCAGCACCCAAGCGGGAGACTTCGACGAGCAGTACTTC.

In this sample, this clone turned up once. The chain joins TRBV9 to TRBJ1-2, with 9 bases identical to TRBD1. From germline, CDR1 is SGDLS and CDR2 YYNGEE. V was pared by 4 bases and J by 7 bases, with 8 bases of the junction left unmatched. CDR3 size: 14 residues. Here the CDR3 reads CASSPRDRDVGYTF. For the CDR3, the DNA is TGTGCCAGCAGCCCAAGGGACAGGGACGTTGGCTACACCTTC.